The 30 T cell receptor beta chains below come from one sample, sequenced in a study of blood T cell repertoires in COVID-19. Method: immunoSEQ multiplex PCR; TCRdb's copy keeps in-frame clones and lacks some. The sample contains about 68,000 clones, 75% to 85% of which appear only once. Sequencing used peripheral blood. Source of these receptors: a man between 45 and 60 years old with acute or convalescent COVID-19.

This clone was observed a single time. The CDR3 sequence: CAISEDPTGEEGYTF. The CDR3 nucleotides are TGTGCCATCAGTGAGGACCCCACAGGGGAGGAGGGCTACACCTTC. The chain is built from TRBV10-3 and TRBJ1-2; 7 bases match TRBD1. V lost 2 bases and J lost 8; bases outside the gene matches: 11. The CDR3 is made up of 15 amino acids. Germline loops: CDR1 ENHRY, CDR2 SYGVKD.

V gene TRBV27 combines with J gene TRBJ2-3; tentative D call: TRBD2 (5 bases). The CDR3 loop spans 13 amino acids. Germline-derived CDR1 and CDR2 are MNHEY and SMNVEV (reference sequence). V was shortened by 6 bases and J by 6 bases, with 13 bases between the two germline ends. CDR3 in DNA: TGTGCCAGCAGGCGCTCACTAGGGGATACGCAGTATTTT. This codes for CASRRSLGDTQYF.

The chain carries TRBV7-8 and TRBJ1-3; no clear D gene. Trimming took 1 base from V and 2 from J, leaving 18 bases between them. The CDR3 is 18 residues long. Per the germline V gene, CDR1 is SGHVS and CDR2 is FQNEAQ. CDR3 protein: CASSLEGMAEAAGNTIYF. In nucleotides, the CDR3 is TGTGCCAGCAGCTTAGAAGGCATGGCGGAGGCGGCTGGAAACACCATATATTTT.

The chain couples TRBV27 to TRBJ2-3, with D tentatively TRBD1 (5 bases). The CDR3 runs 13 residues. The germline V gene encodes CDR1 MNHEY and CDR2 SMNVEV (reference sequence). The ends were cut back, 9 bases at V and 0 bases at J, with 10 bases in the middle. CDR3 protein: CASGHPSTDTQYF. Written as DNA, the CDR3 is TGTGCCAGTGGACACCCTAGCACAGATACGCAGTATTTT.

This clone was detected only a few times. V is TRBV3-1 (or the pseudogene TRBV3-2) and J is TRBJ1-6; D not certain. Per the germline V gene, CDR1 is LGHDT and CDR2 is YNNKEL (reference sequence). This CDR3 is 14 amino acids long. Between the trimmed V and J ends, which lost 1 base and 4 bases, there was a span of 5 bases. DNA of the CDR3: TGTGCCAGCAGCCAAGCTCAGTATAATTCACCCCTCCACTTT. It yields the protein CASSQAQYNSPLHF.

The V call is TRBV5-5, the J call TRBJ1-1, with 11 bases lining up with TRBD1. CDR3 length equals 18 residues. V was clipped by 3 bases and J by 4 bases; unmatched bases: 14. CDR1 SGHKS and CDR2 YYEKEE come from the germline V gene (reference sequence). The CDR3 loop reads CASSSSPGQGARGTEAFF. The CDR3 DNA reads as TGTGCCAGCAGCTCCTCCCCTGGACAGGGGGCTAGGGGCACTGAAGCTTTCTTT.

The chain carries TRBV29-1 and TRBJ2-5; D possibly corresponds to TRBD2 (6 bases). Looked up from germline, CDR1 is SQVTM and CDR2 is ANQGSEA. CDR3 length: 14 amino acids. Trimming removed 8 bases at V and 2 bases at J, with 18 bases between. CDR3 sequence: CSPYHIAEQETQYF. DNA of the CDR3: TGCAGCCCCTACCACATAGCGGAACAAGAGACCCAGTACTTC.

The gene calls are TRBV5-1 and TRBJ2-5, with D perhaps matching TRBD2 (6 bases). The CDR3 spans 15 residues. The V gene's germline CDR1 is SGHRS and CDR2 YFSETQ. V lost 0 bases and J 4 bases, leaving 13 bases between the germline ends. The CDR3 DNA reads TGCGCCAGCAGCTTGGTAGGAGGGAGCAGAGAGACCCAGTACTTC. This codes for CASSLVGGSRETQYF.

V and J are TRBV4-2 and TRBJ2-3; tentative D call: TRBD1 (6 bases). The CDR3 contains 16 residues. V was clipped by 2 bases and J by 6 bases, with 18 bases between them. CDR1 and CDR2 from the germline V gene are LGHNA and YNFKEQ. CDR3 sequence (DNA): TGTGCCAGCAGCCAACTTCGACAGGTTGGGTTGGATACGCAGTATTTT. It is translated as CASSQLRQVGLDTQYF.

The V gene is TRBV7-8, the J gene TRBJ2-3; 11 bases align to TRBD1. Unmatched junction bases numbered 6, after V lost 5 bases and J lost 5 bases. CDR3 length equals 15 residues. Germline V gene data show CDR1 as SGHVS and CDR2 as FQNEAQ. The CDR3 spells CASSPDRGRIDTQYF. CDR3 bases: TGTGCCAGCAGCCCGGACAGGGGGCGCATAGATACGCAGTATTTT. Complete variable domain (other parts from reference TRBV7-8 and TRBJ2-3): GAGVSQSPRYKVAKRGQDVALRCDPISGHVSLFWYQQALGQGPEFLTYFQNEAQLDKSGLPSDRFFAERPEGSVSTLKIQRTQQEDSAVYLCASSPDRGRIDTQYFGPGTRLTVL.

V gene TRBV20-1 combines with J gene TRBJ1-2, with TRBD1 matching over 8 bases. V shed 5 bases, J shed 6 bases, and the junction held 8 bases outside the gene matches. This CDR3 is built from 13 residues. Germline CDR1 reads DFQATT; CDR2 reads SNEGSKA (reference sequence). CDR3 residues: CSARGQGANGYTF. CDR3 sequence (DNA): TGCAGTGCTCGTGGGCAGGGGGCTAATGGCTACACCTTC.

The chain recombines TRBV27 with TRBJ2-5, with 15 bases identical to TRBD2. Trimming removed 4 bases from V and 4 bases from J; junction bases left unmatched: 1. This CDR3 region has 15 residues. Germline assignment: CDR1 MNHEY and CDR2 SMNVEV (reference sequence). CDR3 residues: CASSSGLAGGETQYF. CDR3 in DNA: TGTGCCAGCAGTTCGGGACTAGCGGGGGGAGAGACCCAGTACTTC.

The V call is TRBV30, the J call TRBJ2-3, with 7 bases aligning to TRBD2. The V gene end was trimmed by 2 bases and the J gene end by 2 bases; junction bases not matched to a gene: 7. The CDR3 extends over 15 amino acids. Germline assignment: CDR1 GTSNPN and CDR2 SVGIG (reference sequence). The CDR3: CAWSNVGGFTDTQYF. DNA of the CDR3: TGTGCCTGGAGTAATGTGGGGGGGTTCACAGATACGCAGTATTTT.

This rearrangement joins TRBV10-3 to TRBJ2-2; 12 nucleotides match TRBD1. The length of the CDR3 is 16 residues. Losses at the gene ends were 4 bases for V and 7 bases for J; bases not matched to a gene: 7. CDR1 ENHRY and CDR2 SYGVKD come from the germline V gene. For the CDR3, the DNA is TGTGCCATCAGTGGAGGGGACAGGGGGCATAGCGGGGAGCTGTTTTTT. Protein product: CAISGGDRGHSGELFF.

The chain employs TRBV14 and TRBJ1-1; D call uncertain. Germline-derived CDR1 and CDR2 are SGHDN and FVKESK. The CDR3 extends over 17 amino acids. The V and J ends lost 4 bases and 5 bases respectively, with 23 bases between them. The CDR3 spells CASSRRHRERESTEAFF. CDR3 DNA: TGTGCCAGCAGCCGCCGGCACCGGGAGAGGGAATCTACTGAAGCTTTCTTT.

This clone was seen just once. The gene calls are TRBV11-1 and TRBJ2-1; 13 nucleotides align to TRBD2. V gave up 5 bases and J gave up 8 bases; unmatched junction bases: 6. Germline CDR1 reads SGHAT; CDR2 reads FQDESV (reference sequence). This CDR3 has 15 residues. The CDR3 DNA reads TGTGCCAGCAGCCCCGGACTAGCGGGGGAATATGAGCAGTTCTTC. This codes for CASSPGLAGEYEQFF.

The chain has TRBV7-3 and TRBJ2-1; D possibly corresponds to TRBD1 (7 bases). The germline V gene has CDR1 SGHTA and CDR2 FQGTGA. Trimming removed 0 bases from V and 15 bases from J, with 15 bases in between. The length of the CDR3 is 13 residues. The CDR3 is CASSLTATGTVFF. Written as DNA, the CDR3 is TGTGCCAGCAGCTTAACCGCGACAGGGACTGTGTTCTTC.

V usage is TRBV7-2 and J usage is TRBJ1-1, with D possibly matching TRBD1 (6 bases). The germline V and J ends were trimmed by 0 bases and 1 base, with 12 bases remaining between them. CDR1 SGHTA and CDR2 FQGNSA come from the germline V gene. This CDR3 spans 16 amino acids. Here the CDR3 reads CASSLALMTGNTEAFF. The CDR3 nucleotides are TGTGCCAGCAGCTTAGCCCTCATGACAGGGAACACTGAAGCTTTCTTT.

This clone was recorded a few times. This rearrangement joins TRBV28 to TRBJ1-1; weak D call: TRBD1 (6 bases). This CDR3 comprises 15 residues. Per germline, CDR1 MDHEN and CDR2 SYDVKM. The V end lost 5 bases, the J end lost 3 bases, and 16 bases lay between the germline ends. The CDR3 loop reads CASSLPGDIDTEAFF. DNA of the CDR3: TGTGCCAGCAGTCTCCCAGGGGACATCGACACTGAAGCTTTCTTT.

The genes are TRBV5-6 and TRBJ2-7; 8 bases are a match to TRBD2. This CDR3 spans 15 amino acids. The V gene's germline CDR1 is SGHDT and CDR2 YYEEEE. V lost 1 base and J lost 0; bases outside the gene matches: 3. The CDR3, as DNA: TGTGCCAGCAGCTTGTTGGCGGGGGGCTCCTACGAGCAGTACTTC. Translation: CASSLLAGGSYEQYF.

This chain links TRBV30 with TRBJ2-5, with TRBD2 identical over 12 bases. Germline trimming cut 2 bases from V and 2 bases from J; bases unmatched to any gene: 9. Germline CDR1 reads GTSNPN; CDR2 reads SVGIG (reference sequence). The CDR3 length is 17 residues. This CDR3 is CAWSRLRTSGVQETQYF. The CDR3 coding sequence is TGTGCCTGGAGTCGGTTACGGACTAGCGGGGTACAAGAGACCCAGTACTTC.

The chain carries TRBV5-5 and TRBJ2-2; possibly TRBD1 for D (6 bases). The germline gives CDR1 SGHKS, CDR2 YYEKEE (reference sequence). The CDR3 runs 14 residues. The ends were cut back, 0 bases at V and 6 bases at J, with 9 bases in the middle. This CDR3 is CASSLEQGPGELFF. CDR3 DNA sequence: TGTGCCAGCAGCTTGGAGCAGGGGCCCGGGGAGCTGTTTTTT.

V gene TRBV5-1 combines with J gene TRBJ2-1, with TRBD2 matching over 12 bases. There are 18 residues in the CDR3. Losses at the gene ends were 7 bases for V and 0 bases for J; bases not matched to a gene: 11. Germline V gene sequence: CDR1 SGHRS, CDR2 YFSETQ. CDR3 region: CASEKTSGGIRSYNEQFF. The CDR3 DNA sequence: TGCGCCAGCGAGAAGACTAGCGGGGGAATCCGCTCCTACAATGAGCAGTTCTTC. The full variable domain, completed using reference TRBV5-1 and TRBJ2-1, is KAGVTQTPRYLIKTRGQQVTLSCSPISGHRSVSWYQQTPGQGLQFLFEYFSETQRNKGNFPGRFSGRQFSNSRSEMNVSTLELGDSALYLCASEKTSGGIRSYNEQFFGPGTRLTVL.

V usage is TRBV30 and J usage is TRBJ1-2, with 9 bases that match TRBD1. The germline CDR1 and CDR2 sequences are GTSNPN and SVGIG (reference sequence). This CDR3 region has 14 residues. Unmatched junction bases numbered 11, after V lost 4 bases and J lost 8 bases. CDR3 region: CAWMTGGREGGYTF. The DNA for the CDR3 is TGTGCCTGGATGACAGGGGGTAGAGAGGGCGGCTACACCTTC.

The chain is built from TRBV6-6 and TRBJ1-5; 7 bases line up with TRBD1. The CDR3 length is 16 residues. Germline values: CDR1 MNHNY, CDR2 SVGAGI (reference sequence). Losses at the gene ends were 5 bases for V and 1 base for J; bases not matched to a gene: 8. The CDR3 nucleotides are TGTGCCAGCAGTAACGACAGGGTAAGGAGCAATCAGCCCCAGCATTTT. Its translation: CASSNDRVRSNQPQHF.

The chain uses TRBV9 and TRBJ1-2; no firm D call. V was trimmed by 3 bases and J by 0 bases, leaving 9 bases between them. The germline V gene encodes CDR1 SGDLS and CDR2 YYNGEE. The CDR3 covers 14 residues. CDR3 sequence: CASSAAVANYGYTF. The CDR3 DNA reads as TGTGCCAGCAGCGCAGCGGTAGCTAACTATGGCTACACCTTC.

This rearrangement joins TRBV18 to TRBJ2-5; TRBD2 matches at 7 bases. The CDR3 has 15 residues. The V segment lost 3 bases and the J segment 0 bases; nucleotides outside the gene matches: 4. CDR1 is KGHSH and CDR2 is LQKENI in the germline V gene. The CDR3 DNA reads TGTGCCAGCTCACCCAGGGAGGGGAACCAAGAGACCCAGTACTTC. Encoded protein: CASSPREGNQETQYF. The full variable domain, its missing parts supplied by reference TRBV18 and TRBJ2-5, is NAGVMQNPRHLVRRRGQEARLRCSPMKGHSHVYWYRQLPEEGLKFMVYLQKENIIDESGMPKERFSAEFPKEGPSILRIQQVVRGDSAAYFCASSPREGNQETQYFGPGTRLLVL.

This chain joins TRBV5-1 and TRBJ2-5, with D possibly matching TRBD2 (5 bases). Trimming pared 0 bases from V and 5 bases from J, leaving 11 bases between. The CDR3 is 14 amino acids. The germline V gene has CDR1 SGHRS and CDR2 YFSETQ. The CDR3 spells CASSLVREGETQYF. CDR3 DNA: TGCGCCAGCAGCTTGGTTCGGGAAGGGGAGACCCAGTACTTC.

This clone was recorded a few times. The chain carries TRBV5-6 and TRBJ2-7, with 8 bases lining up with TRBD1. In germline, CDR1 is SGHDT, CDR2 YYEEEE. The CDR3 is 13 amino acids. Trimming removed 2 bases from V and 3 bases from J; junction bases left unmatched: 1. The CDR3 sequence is CASSFDRGYEQYF. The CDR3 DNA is TGTGCCAGCAGCTTTGACAGGGGCTACGAGCAGTACTTC.

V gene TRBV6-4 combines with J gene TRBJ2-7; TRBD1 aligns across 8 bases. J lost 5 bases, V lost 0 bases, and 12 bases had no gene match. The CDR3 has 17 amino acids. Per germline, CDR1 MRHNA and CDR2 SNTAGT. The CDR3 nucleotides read TGTGCCAGCAGTGACTCTCGAGCCCTACAGGGGGTAGACGAGCAGTACTTC. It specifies CASSDSRALQGVDEQYF.